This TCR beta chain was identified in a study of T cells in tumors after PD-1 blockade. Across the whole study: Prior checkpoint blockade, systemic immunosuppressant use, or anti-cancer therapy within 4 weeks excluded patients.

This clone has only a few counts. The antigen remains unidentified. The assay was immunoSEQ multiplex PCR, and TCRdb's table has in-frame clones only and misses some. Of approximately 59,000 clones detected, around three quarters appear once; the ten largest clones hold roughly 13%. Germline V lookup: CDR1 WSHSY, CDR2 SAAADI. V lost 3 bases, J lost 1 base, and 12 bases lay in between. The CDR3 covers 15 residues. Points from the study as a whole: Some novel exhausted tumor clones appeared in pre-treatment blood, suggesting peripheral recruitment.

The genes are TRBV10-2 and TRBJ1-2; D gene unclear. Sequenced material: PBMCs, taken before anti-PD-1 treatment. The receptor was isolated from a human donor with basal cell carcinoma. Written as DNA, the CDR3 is TGCGCCAGCAGTGATAATAGTTTCCTTAACTATGGCTACACCTTC. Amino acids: CASSDNSFLNYGYTF.